This TCR beta chain stems from a study of T cell changes during pregnancy in multiple sclerosis. Method: immunoSEQ multiplex PCR; TCRdb's copy keeps in-frame clones and lacks some. This sample yields 35,000 to 50,000 clones, of which around four fifths are seen a single time; 0.6% to 0.8% belongs to the top ten. Germline V gives CDR1 LGHNA, CDR2 YNFKEQ. J gave up 2 bases and V 3 bases, and 4 bases lay outside the gene matches. The CDR3 covers 15 residues. This TCR was sampled from a female donor with multiple sclerosis, enrolled in a pregnancy study. The rearrangement links TRBV4-2 to TRBJ2-1; 7 nucleotides align to TRBD2. Sequences were derived from CD4+ T cells from peripheral blood mononuclear cells, sampled before pregnancy. DNA for the CDR3: TGTGCCAGCAGCCAGGGAGGGAGGGCCTACAATGAGCAGTTCTTC. This gives the protein CASSQGGRAYNEQFF.